This TCR beta chain was captured by sequencing in a study of blood T cell repertoires in COVID-19. Across the whole study: Samples of COVID-19 (acute and convalescent) were obtained from the United States, Italy and Spain. T cells, B-cell-depleted T cells, or PBMCs provided the cDNA or gDNA that served as material.

Here immunoSEQ multiplex PCR was the method, and the copy in TCRdb shows in-frame clones only, minus some. The data contain fewer than 120,000 clones, approximately 65% of them singletons. This CDR3 has 13 amino acids. From germline, CDR1 is SGHAT and CDR2 FQNNGV. V was pared by 1 base and J by 7 bases, with 3 bases of the junction left unmatched. What was sequenced was peripheral blood. The chain combines TRBV11-2 with TRBJ1-2; 7 bases line up with TRBD1. The receptor's source is a woman aged 55-75 years with acute or convalescent COVID-19. The CDR3 here is CASSLGAGGGYTF. In DNA, the CDR3 is TGTGCCAGCAGCTTAGGTGCAGGGGGTGGCTACACCTTC.